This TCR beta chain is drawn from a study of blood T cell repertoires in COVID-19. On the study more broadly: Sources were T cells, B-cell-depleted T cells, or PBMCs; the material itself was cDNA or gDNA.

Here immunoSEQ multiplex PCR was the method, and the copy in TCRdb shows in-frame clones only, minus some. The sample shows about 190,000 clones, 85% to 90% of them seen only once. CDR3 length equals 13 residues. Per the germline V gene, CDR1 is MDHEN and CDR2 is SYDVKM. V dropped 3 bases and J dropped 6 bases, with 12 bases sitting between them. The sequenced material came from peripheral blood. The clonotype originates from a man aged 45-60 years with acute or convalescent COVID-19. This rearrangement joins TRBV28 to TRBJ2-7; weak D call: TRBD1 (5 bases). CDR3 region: CASSFGALREQYF. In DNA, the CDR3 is TGTGCCAGCAGTTTTGGGGCACTACGCGAGCAGTACTTC.